A selection of T cell receptor beta chains follows, all from one sample in a study of cytomegalovirus exposure and HLA in healthy donors. Assay: immunoSEQ multiplex PCR; the TCRdb copy retains only in-frame clones and omits some. The sample shows roughly 190,000 clones, 86% of them seen only once. The sample consisted of PBMCs. Receptors originate from a woman aged 18-29 years in good health and CMV-seronegative. Each CDR3 is given with its conserved first and last residue. Fields, in order: J gene, CDR3 length, D gene, V gene, clone size, CDR3 DNA, CDR3 protein. The D gene is left open where the match is weak. The size of a clone is reported for some rows only, either as once, few or many, or as a class for expanded clones.

>TRBJ1-2|15|TRBD1|TRBV5-4|NA
TGTGCCAGCAGCTTGGCGTCCGGCAGGGGGAGTGGCTACACCTTC
CASSLASGRGSGYTF
>TRBJ2-5|13|NA|TRBV5-4|NA
TGTGCCAGCAGCTCGGAATTTAGAGGGACCCAGTACTTC
CASSSEFRGTQYF
>TRBJ2-1|12|NA|TRBV7-9|NA
TGTGCCAGCAGCTTGACGGGAGTAGAGCAGTTCTTC
CASSLTGVEQFF
>TRBJ2-7|17|TRBD2|TRBV5-1|NA
TGCGCCAGCAGCTTGGAGATTAGCGGGGGGGATCTCTCCGAGCAGTACTTC
CASSLEISGGDLSEQYF
>TRBJ1-3|14|NA|TRBV4-1|NA
TGCGCCAGCACCGGACTGGGCTCTGGAAACACCATATATTTT
CASTGLGSGNTIYF
>TRBJ1-5|14|NA|TRBV4-2|NA
TGTGCCAGCAGCCAACCAGGGGGCAATCAGCCCCAGCATTTT
CASSQPGGNQPQHF
>TRBJ1-2|15|NA|TRBV29-1|NA
TGCAGCGTTGAAGATTCGGGCAGGGGATTGGAGGGCTACACCTTC
CSVEDSGRGLEGYTF
>TRBJ2-1|14|TRBD2|TRBV4-1|once
TGCGCCAGCAGCCAAGAATCCAGCGGGGCCGAGCAGTTCTTC
CASSQESSGAEQFF
>TRBJ2-5|14|TRBD1|TRBV5-4|NA
TGTGCCAGCAGCCCGGGACAGACACAAGAGACCCAGTACTTC
CASSPGQTQETQYF
>TRBJ1-3|14|NA|TRBV6-1|few
TGTGCCAGCAGTGAAGCGACAGCTCGGAACACCATATATTTT
CASSEATARNTIYF
>TRBJ1-2|13|NA|TRBV14|NA
TGTGCCAGCAGCCAAGGCAATGCGTATGGCTACACCTTC
CASSQGNAYGYTF
>TRBJ1-1|15|NA|TRBV27|NA
TGTGCCAGCAGTTTATACCAGAACATGAACACTGAAGCTTTCTTT
CASSLYQNMNTEAFF
>TRBJ1-1|17|TRBD1|TRBV4-1|NA
TGCGCCAGCAGCCAAGATAGGGCAGGGGGCATGGTGACTGAAGCTTTCTTT
CASSQDRAGGMVTEAFF
>TRBJ2-5|13|NA|TRBV13|NA
TGTGCCAGCAGCTTAGAATCCGAAGAGACCCAGTACTTC
CASSLESEETQYF
>TRBJ2-7|17|TRBD1|TRBV14|NA
TGTGCCAGCAGCCATGCCTCCCTCCGGGACAGGGGAAACGAGCAGTACTTC
CASSHASLRDRGNEQYF
>TRBJ2-1|15|TRBD2|TRBV9|NA
TGTGCCAGCAGCGCCGGGACTAGGGGTGGGGGTGAGCAGTTCTTC
CASSAGTRGGGEQFF
>TRBJ1-1|15|NA|TRBV5-4|once
TGTGCCAGCAGCTTGGTAATCAGGGATGGGACTGAAGCTTTCTTT
CASSLVIRDGTEAFF
>TRBJ2-1|16|NA|TRBV29-1|NA
TGCAGCGTTGAAGAAGGGGCCGGGACTGGTTGGAATGAGCAGTTCTTC
CSVEEGAGTGWNEQFF